This T cell receptor (beta chain) was observed in a study of shared clonotypes between healthy human individuals. Study-wide results and caveats: Clonotype sharing levels among donors were expected to vary with sequencing depth.

On this clone itself: Its antigen remains unidentified.

Only in-frame clones appear in the TCRdb table, and some are missing; sequencing was by immunoSEQ multiplex PCR. The table shows some 2.1 million clones, with just under 95% occurring only once. The V gene's germline CDR1 is SGHRS and CDR2 YFSETQ. V was trimmed by 0 bases and J by 5 bases, leaving 14 bases between them. This CDR3 is built from 16 residues. Selected positively for CCR7 and CD45RO-negative, naive CD8 cells excluded terminally differentiated effector memory CD45RA+ cells. Material: naive CD8+ T cells from PBMCs. This receptor was identified in a man younger than 35 in good health. Some clones in this sample may be carry-over from other donors' samples. This sequence joins TRBV5-1 and TRBJ1-4; D is uncertain. The CDR3 loop is CASSLEGRATNEKLFF. The CDR3 DNA reads TGCGCCAGCAGCTTGGAAGGAAGGGCCACCAATGAAAAACTGTTTTTT.